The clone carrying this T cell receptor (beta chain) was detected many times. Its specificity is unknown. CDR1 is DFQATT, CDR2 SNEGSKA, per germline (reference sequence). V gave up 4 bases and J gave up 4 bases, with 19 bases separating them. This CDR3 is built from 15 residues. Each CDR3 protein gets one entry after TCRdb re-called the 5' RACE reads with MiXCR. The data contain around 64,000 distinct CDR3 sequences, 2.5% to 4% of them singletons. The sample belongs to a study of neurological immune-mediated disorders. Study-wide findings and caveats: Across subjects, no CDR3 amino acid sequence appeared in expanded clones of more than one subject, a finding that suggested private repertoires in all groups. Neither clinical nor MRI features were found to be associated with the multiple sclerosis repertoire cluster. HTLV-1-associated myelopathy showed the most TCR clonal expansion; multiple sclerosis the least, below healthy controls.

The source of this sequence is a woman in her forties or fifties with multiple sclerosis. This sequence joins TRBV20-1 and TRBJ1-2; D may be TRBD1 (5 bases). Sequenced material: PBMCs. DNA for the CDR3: TGCAGTGCTACCAGTCCAGGGAATCGAAGCTATGGCTACACCTTC. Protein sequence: CSATSPGNRSYGYTF.